Presented here are 19 T cell receptor beta chains from one specimen sequenced in a study of shared clonotypes between healthy human individuals. Sequencing used immunoSEQ multiplex PCR; TCRdb keeps in-frame clones, though not all of them. The data contain about 680,000 clones, approximately 75% of them singletons. The material sequenced was memory CD4+ T cells sorted from blood. Subset meaning: CD45RA-negative fraction. Receptors were obtained from a woman in her thirties in good health.

The rearrangement uses TRBV10-2 and TRBJ2-5; 9 bases fit TRBD1. The CDR3 contains 17 residues. Germline CDR1 and CDR2: WSHSY and SAAADI. V was clipped by 0 bases and J by 4 bases; unmatched bases: 9. CDR3 loop: CASSESRDRVIGETQYF. CDR3 sequence (DNA): TGCGCCAGCAGTGAGTCGAGGGACAGGGTGATTGGAGAGACCCAGTACTTC.

The table lists this clone with many counts. This chain uses TRBV19 with TRBJ2-6; D gene unclear. V lost 6 bases to trimming and J lost 0 bases, with 9 bases between them. This CDR3 is 15 amino acids long. In germline, CDR1 is LNHDA, CDR2 SQIVND (reference sequence). The CDR3 region is CASRLLYSGANVLTF. In nucleotides, the CDR3 is TGTGCCAGTAGACTCCTGTACTCTGGGGCCAACGTCCTGACTTTC.

CDR3 loop: CASSESNNWSSQHF. In DNA form, the CDR3 reads TGTGCCAGCAGTGAATCAAACAACTGGTCGTCCCAGCATTTT. The rearrangement joins TRBV2 to TRBJ1-5; no firm D call. Germline CDR1 is SNHLY and CDR2 is FYNNEI. There are 14 residues in the CDR3. Trimming took 2 bases from V and 11 from J, leaving 16 bases between them.

In its sample, this clone ranks as medium-sized. V gene TRBV6-1 combines with J gene TRBJ2-7, with TRBD1 matching over 8 bases. The CDR3 extends over 13 amino acids. Germline V gene data show CDR1 as MNHNS and CDR2 as SASEGT. The J segment lost 5 bases and the V segment lost 7 bases, leaving 7 bases of the junction unmatched. In DNA, the CDR3 is TGTGCCAGCACTTTCGGACAGGGAGACGAGCAGTACTTC. This sequence encodes CASTFGQGDEQYF.

This sequence joins TRBV19 and TRBJ1-2, with 9 nucleotides matching TRBD1. The trim removed 9 bases at V and 2 bases at J, leaving 10 bases unmatched. The CDR3 spans 15 residues. Per germline, CDR1 LNHDA and CDR2 SQIVND (reference sequence). The CDR3 loop reads CASRDRVEANYGYTF. Written as DNA, the CDR3 is TGTGCCAGCCGGGACAGGGTAGAGGCCAACTATGGCTACACCTTC.

This chain links TRBV28 with TRBJ1-1, with TRBD1 matching 8 bases. V was clipped by 1 base and J by 6 bases; unmatched bases: 13. CDR3 length: 17 residues. The germline gives CDR1 MDHEN, CDR2 SYDVKM. CDR3 nucleotides: TGTGCCAGCAGTTTATTGGACAGGGAAGGGGCAGCACCTGAAGCTTTCTTT. Amino acid sequence: CASSLLDREGAAPEAFF.

A word on this clone: Distinct nucleotide sequences in the sample also encode this CDR3. V is TRBV6-1 and J is TRBJ1-2; no clear D. Germline V gene data show CDR1 as MNHNS and CDR2 as SASEGT. There are 14 residues in the CDR3. V shed 3 bases and J shed 1 base, with 9 bases lying between them. The CDR3: CASSDWTVNYGYTF. DNA for the CDR3: TGTGCCAGCAGTGATTGGACGGTTAACTATGGCTACACCTTC.

The chain employs TRBV9 and TRBJ2-3; 7 bases fit TRBD2. After removal of 0 bases from V and 5 bases from J, the junction contained 6 bases not matched to a gene. There are 15 residues in the CDR3. Per the germline V gene, CDR1 is SGDLS and CDR2 is YYNGEE. As DNA, the CDR3 is TGTGCCAGCAGCGTAGAGGTAGCGGGCCGAGATACGCAGTATTTT. It encodes CASSVEVAGRDTQYF. Together with reference TRBV9 and TRBJ2-3, the CDR3 gives the full variable domain: DSGVTQTPKHLITATGQRVTLRCSPRSGDLSVYWYQQSLDQGLQFLIQYYNGEERAKGNILERFSAQQFPDLHSELNLSSLELGDSALYFCASSVEVAGRDTQYFGPGTRLTVL.

The chain carries TRBV28 and TRBJ1-1; TRBD1 matches at 8 bases. CDR1 is MDHEN and CDR2 is SYDVKM in the germline V gene. V lost 5 bases and J lost 3; bases outside the gene matches: 8. The CDR3 runs 15 residues. CDR3: CASSPASGGYTEAFF. Here the CDR3 DNA reads TGTGCCAGCAGTCCCGCCTCAGGGGGCTACACTGAAGCTTTCTTT.

This clone was observed once. V is TRBV29-1 and J is TRBJ1-1; 8 bases are a match to TRBD1. J gave up 4 bases and V 3 bases, and 4 bases lay outside the gene matches. CDR1 and CDR2 (germline): SQVTM, ANQGSEA. This CDR3 comprises 13 residues. The CDR3 nucleotides are TGCAGCGTTGATCCCAGGGGGCCCACTGAAGCTTTCTTT. As protein: CSVDPRGPTEAFF.

A word on this clone: Other DNA sequences from this sample encode an identical CDR3 as well. This chain joins TRBV28 and TRBJ2-7; D is unresolved. CDR1 is MDHEN, CDR2 SYDVKM, per germline. CDR3 length: 12 residues. V was shortened by 4 bases and J by 3 bases, with 7 bases between the two germline ends. DNA of the CDR3: TGTGCCAGCAGTTCCACTCTCTACGAGCAGTACTTC. Translation gives CASSSTLYEQYF.

The chain combines TRBV19 with TRBJ1-2; 8 nucleotides line up with TRBD1. Germline loops: CDR1 LNHDA, CDR2 SQIVND (reference sequence). There are 13 residues in the CDR3. With 5 bases clipped from V and 4 bases from J, the junction kept 3 bases outside the gene matches. The CDR3 DNA is TGTGCCAGTAGTCCAGGGGGCAGCTATGGCTACACCTTC. The encoded protein is CASSPGGSYGYTF.

The chain combines TRBV9 with TRBJ2-1; D remains unclear. This CDR3 region has 14 residues. Germline assignment: CDR1 SGDLS and CDR2 YYNGEE. Between the trimmed V and J ends, which lost 1 base and 7 bases, there was a span of 12 bases. The CDR3 spells CASSVSRASNEQFF. CDR3 nucleotide sequence: TGTGCCAGCAGCGTATCACGAGCTTCGAATGAGCAGTTCTTC.

The chain uses TRBV7-6 and TRBJ2-2; unclear D gene. The V gene lost 2 bases and the J gene lost 4 bases, with 8 bases spanning the gap. This CDR3 is 14 amino acids long. Germline CDR1 is SGHVS and CDR2 is FNYEAQ. The CDR3 here is CASSLLGSTGELFF. The DNA of the CDR3 is TGTGCCAGCAGCTTATTAGGTTCCACCGGGGAGCTGTTTTTT.

The rearrangement joins TRBV19 to TRBJ1-4, with 7 positions matching TRBD1. This CDR3 contains 12 residues. Germline V gives CDR1 LNHDA, CDR2 SQIVND (reference sequence). V shed 9 bases, J shed 9 bases, and the junction held 7 bases outside the gene matches. CDR3 loop: CASSGQEQKLFF. CDR3 coding DNA: TGTGCCAGCTCAGGACAGGAACAAAAACTGTTTTTT.

The table lists this clone with a few counts. The chain carries TRBV28 and TRBJ1-2; the match to TRBD1 covers 7 bases. Unmatched junction bases numbered 7, after V lost 1 base and J lost 2 bases. The CDR3 runs 16 residues. Germline-derived CDR1 and CDR2 are MDHEN and SYDVKM. CDR3 coding DNA: TGTGCCAGCAGTTTATCCCGAGGGACAGCAAACTATGGCTACACCTTC. This sequence encodes CASSLSRGTANYGYTF.

This clone appeared a few times. The J gene is TRBJ2-3, the V gene TRBV14, with no clear D. The CDR3 contains 14 residues. Germline V gives CDR1 SGHDN, CDR2 FVKESK. The V gene lost 1 base and the J gene lost 0 bases, with 5 bases spanning the gap. CDR3 sequence (DNA): TGTGCCAGCAGCCAAGTTTGGAGCACAGATACGCAGTATTTT. Translated, it gives CASSQVWSTDTQYF.

This rearrangement joins TRBV7-8 to TRBJ2-1; D is possibly TRBD2 (5 bases). Germline V gene sequence: CDR1 SGHVS, CDR2 FQNEAQ. Trimming pared 1 base from V and 8 bases from J, leaving 21 bases between. CDR3 length equals 17 residues. The CDR3 sequence is CASSLVIGTGKVYEQFF. The DNA for the CDR3 is TGTGCCAGCAGCTTAGTTATCGGAACCGGGAAAGTCTATGAGCAGTTCTTC.

This sequence joins TRBV9 and TRBJ1-4, with D perhaps TRBD1 (5 bases). This CDR3 has 16 residues. V gave up 0 bases and J gave up 4 bases, with 13 bases separating them. Germline loops: CDR1 SGDLS, CDR2 YYNGEE. The CDR3 DNA reads TGTGCCAGCAGCGTAGGAGGAGGGGCCGTTAATGAAAAACTGTTTTTT. This sequence encodes CASSVGGGAVNEKLFF.